The 23 T cell receptor beta chains given below trace back to one sample, sequenced in a study of T cell repertoires in cytomegalovirus infection. These receptors' targets are unknown. TCRdb ran MiXCR on the reads and lists one entry per CDR3 protein. The sample lists some 900,000 distinct CDR3 sequences, less than 35% seen once, with around 12% in the top ten. The material sequenced was cultured CD8+ T cells from PBMCs, taken from culture after CMV antigen stimulation. These receptors originate from a human donor in good health (CMV status not recorded). Some clones in this sample may be carry-over from other donors' samples.

This chain connects TRBV4-1 to TRBJ1-1; D is possibly TRBD1 (6 bases). Germline CDR1 reads MGHRA; CDR2 reads YSYEKL. Between the trimmed V and J ends, which lost 0 bases and 5 bases, there was a span of 13 bases. The length of the CDR3 is 15 residues. The CDR3: CASSQETGRGTEAFF. DNA for the CDR3: TGCGCCAGCAGCCAAGAGACCGGGAGGGGGACTGAAGCTTTCTTT.

This clonotype was seen many times. The chain employs TRBV9 and TRBJ2-4; TRBD2 matches 7 bases. The CDR3 extends over 15 amino acids. CDR1 SGDLS and CDR2 YYNGEE come from the germline V gene. V gave up 0 bases and J gave up 3 bases; unmatched junction bases: 3. CDR3 protein: CASSVDGRDKNIQYF. CDR3 nucleotide sequence: TGTGCCAGCAGCGTAGATGGGAGGGACAAAAACATTCAGTACTTC.

This clonotype has more than one count but fewer than ten. The rearrangement uses TRBV14 and TRBJ1-1, with D possibly matching TRBD1 (6 bases). The CDR3 length is 16 residues. CDR1 SGHDN and CDR2 FVKESK come from the germline V gene. Trimming took off 2 bases at V and 8 bases at J, with 21 bases between the two ends. The CDR3 DNA follows: TGTGCCAGCAGCCAATATAAGAGGGCAGGGGCTTCGGAAGCTTTCTTT. The encoded protein is CASSQYKRAGASEAFF.

This clonotype was seen a handful of times. CDR3 loop: CASGLTVSNQPQHF. CDR3 in DNA: TGTGCTAGTGGTTTGACAGTAAGCAATCAGCCCCAGCATTTT. The chain links TRBV12-5 to TRBJ1-5, with unresolved D. CDR3 length: 14 residues. The germline gives CDR1 LGHNT, CDR2 FRNRAP. Deletions cut 2 bases from V and 1 base from J, with 6 bases between.

This chain joins TRBV27 and TRBJ2-1; 8 bases are shared with TRBD1. The CDR3 has 15 amino acids. CDR1 is MNHEY and CDR2 is SMNVEV in the germline V gene (reference sequence). Trimming cost V 4 bases and J 3 bases; bases outside gene matches: 5. CDR3 in DNA: TGTGCCAGCAGTTCCGACAGGGGCGTCTACAATGAGCAGTTCTTC. Translation gives CASSSDRGVYNEQFF.

This chain uses TRBV6-1 with TRBJ2-3; TRBD2 matches 9 bases. J was trimmed by 1 base and V by 7 bases; bases with no gene match: 6. The CDR3 loop spans 15 amino acids. Germline CDR1 reads MNHNS; CDR2 reads SASEGT. Written as DNA, the CDR3 is TGTGCCAGCAACAATCGGACTAGCGGCACAGATACGCAGTATTTT. Residues: CASNNRTSGTDTQYF.

In its sample, this clonotype was seen many times. The rearrangement uses TRBV27 and TRBJ1-1, with 10 nucleotides matching TRBD1. The CDR3 length is 15 residues. Germline V gene lookup returns CDR1 MNHEY and CDR2 SMNVEV (reference sequence). Trimming cost V 8 bases and J 1 base; bases outside gene matches: 7. CDR3 nucleotide sequence: TGTGCCAGCCGCTCCGGGACAGGGGAGAACACTGAAGCTTTCTTT. It codes for CASRSGTGENTEAFF.

This clonotype was counted between two and nine times. V is TRBV14 and J is TRBJ2-7; maybe TRBD1 (5 bases). There are 13 residues in the CDR3. Germline V gives CDR1 SGHDN, CDR2 FVKESK. The ends were cut back, 5 bases at V and 2 bases at J, with 10 bases in the middle. CDR3 coding DNA: TGTGCCAGCAGCACCCGACAGACCTACGAGCAGTACTTC. Translation gives CASSTRQTYEQYF.

This clonotype was seen only a few times. The rearrangement links TRBV5-6 to TRBJ1-1, with a weak D call TRBD1 (6 bases). V was trimmed by 5 bases and J by 0 bases, leaving 17 bases between them. The CDR3 sequence is 16 residues long. Germline CDR1 and CDR2: SGHDT and YYEEEE. The CDR3 loop reads CASRRGGDLVNTEAFF. CDR3 nucleotides: TGTGCCAGCAGAAGGGGGGGGGATTTAGTGAACACTGAAGCTTTCTTT. Full variable domain (rest looked up from reference TRBV5-6 and TRBJ1-1): DAGVTQSPTHLIKTRGQQVTLRCSPKSGHDTVSWYQQALGQGPQFIFQYYEEEERQRGNFPDRFSGHQFPNYSSELNVNALLLGDSALYLCASRRGGDLVNTEAFFGQGTRLTVV.

The sample holds a few counts of this clonotype. The gene calls are TRBV5-6 and TRBJ2-7; TRBD2 might be the D (5 bases). Trimming took off 3 bases at V and 5 bases at J, with 18 bases between the two ends. This CDR3 has 15 residues. Germline loops: CDR1 SGHDT, CDR2 YYEEEE. As DNA, the CDR3 is TGTGCCAGCAGCTCCCTCCCGGGGAATGTAGACGAGCAGTACTTC. This codes for CASSSLPGNVDEQYF.

This clonotype was found a few times. The genes are TRBV10-3 and TRBJ1-5; no reliable D call. Per germline, CDR1 ENHRY and CDR2 SYGVKD. The CDR3 spans 14 residues. The ends were cut back, 2 bases at V and 1 base at J, with 6 bases in the middle. The CDR3 region is CAISEAGSNQPQHF. CDR3 bases: TGTGCCATCAGTGAGGCGGGGAGCAATCAGCCCCAGCATTTT.

The chain joins TRBV27 to TRBJ2-7, with 11 bases matching TRBD2. Germline lookup yields CDR1 MNHEY and CDR2 SMNVEV (reference sequence). The CDR3 contains 14 residues. V was pared by 5 bases and J by 5 bases, with 5 bases of the junction left unmatched. The CDR3 nucleotides read TGTGCCAGCAGTCGACTAGCGGGGTCGCACGAGCAGTACTTC. This encodes CASSRLAGSHEQYF.

This clonotype was seen more than once but under ten times. This chain joins TRBV6-5 and TRBJ2-7; no firm D call. The V gene lost 0 bases and the J gene lost 7 bases, with 7 bases spanning the gap. The CDR3 consists of 12 residues. Germline CDR1 MNHEY, CDR2 SVGAGI. CDR3 amino acids: CASSYSMQEQYF. In DNA form, the CDR3 reads TGTGCCAGCAGTTACTCGATGCAGGAGCAGTACTTC.

This chain joins TRBV7-6 and TRBJ2-1; 8 bases align to TRBD1. CDR1 is SGHVS and CDR2 is FNYEAQ in the germline V gene. The CDR3 is 15 residues long. V lost 5 bases to trimming and J lost 5 bases; unmatched junction nucleotides: 8. CDR3: CASSGVWTGNNEQFF. CDR3 bases: TGTGCCAGCAGCGGAGTGTGGACAGGGAACAATGAGCAGTTCTTC.

As for this clonotype: Being one base from a much bigger clone, this may be a read error. The chain uses TRBV7-4 and TRBJ2-7; D gene ambiguous. Germline CDR1 and CDR2: SGHVT and SQSDAQ. CDR3 length: 12 amino acids. Written as DNA, the CDR3 is TGTGCCAACAGCTTAGATGCATACGAGCAGTACGTC. This encodes CANSLDAYEQYV.

This clonotype was counted many times. The chain has TRBV4-1 and TRBJ1-5, with D tentatively TRBD1 (6 bases). Per germline, CDR1 MGHRA and CDR2 YSYEKL. There are 14 residues in the CDR3. Trimming took 6 bases from V and 0 from J, leaving 9 bases between them. Here the CDR3 reads CASSRQDSNQPQHF. CDR3 nucleotide sequence: TGCGCCAGCAGTCGACAGGATAGCAATCAGCCCCAGCATTTT.

The V call is TRBV7-9, the J call TRBJ1-5; 8 bases line up with TRBD1. V was clipped by 4 bases and J by 6 bases; unmatched bases: 14. The CDR3 covers 17 residues. Germline loops: CDR1 SEHNR, CDR2 FQNEAQ (reference sequence). The CDR3: CASSSTDQGAQGQPQHF. CDR3 coding DNA: TGTGCCAGCAGCTCGACAGACCAGGGGGCGCAGGGTCAGCCCCAGCATTTT.

This clonotype was counted many times. The chain uses TRBV7-9 and TRBJ1-1, with D unresolved. The ends were cut back, 2 bases at V and 5 bases at J, with 6 bases in the middle. This CDR3 comprises 12 residues. The V gene's germline CDR1 is SEHNR and CDR2 FQNEAQ (reference sequence). The CDR3 nucleotides read TGTGCCAGCAGCTTACTGAGAACTGAAGCTTTCTTT. It translates to CASSLLRTEAFF. The full variable domain, with the rest looked up from reference TRBV7-9 and TRBJ1-1, is DTGVSQNPRHKITKRGQNVTFRCDPISEHNRLYWYRQTLGQGPEFLTYFQNEAQLEKSRLLSDRFSAERPKGSFSTLEIQRTEQGDSAMYLCASSLLRTEAFFGQGTRLTVV.

A few counts support this clonotype. The CDR3 nucleotides read TGTGCCAGCAGTGAATCGGGGAACCCACGCTATGGCTACACCTTC. Its translation: CASSESGNPRYGYTF. The genes are TRBV25-1 and TRBJ1-2; unclear D gene. This CDR3 has 15 amino acids. Germline CDR1 is MGHDK and CDR2 is SYGVNS. Trimming left V 1 base short and J 4 bases short, with 13 bases between.

This clonotype was counted a few times. The chain links TRBV7-9 to TRBJ2-3; TRBD1 agrees at 7 bases. This CDR3 contains 17 residues. Trimming took 6 bases from V and 4 from J; bases not matched to a gene: 16. Germline V gives CDR1 SEHNR, CDR2 FQNEAQ (reference sequence). CDR3 sequence: CASSGLGVEQGPDTQYF. The CDR3 DNA reads as TGTGCCAGCAGTGGATTAGGGGTGGAACAGGGGCCAGATACGCAGTATTTT.

The rearrangement links TRBV29-1 to TRBJ2-1; D is possibly TRBD1 (6 bases). The germline CDR1 and CDR2 sequences are SQVTM and ANQGSEA. CDR3 length equals 12 residues. The V end was cut by 3 bases, the J end by 5 bases, with 8 bases between. The CDR3 loop reads CSVEHRDNEQFF. The CDR3 DNA follows: TGCAGCGTTGAGCACAGGGACAATGAGCAGTTCTTC.

The V gene is TRBV2, the J gene TRBJ2-7; D gene uncertain. Trimming took 1 base from V and 3 from J, leaving 13 bases between them. Germline assignment: CDR1 SNHLY and CDR2 FYNNEI. The CDR3 is 15 residues long. CDR3 sequence (DNA): TGTGCCAGCAGTGAAGAACCTGTCCCGGGCTACGAGCAGTACTTC. Translated, it gives CASSEEPVPGYEQYF.

The genes are TRBV7-9 and TRBJ2-5, with TRBD1 as a possible D gene (5 bases). The ends were cut back, 4 bases at V and 1 base at J, with 10 bases in the middle. Germline values: CDR1 SEHNR, CDR2 FQNEAQ (reference sequence). The CDR3 consists of 14 residues. The CDR3 region has the DNA TGTGCCAGCAGCTGGGCAGGGCGCCAAGAGACCCAGTACTTC. The encoded protein is CASSWAGRQETQYF.